A single sample is the source of the 15 T cell receptor beta chains below, sequenced in a study of naive and memory T cell subsets. Both TRBC1 and TRBC2 were covered by a beta constant-region primer of two equimolar oligonucleotides. Four rounds of PCR amplified the ligated cDNA using nested alpha and beta constant-region primers plus SP2. TCRdb processed the UMI-ligation and nested PCR reads anew with MiXCR; each CDR3 protein has one entry. Of 120,000 to 150,000 distinct CDR3 sequences listed, approximately 20% were seen once; the top ten hold around 0.63%. No antigen is known for these receptors. Study-wide findings and caveats: Naive repertoires, especially CD8, held a few larger clonotypes, possibly memory cells re-expressing CD45RA.

Specimen: naive CD8+ T cells from blood. These receptors originate from a human donor in good health.

This chain connects TRBV6-1 to TRBJ2-3, with 8 bases that match TRBD2. The CDR3 runs to 16 residues. V gave up 2 bases and J gave up 4 bases; unmatched junction bases: 8. The germline V gene encodes CDR1 MNHNS and CDR2 SASEGT. The CDR3 sequence is CASSEFTVGRADTQYF. CDR3 nucleotide sequence: TGTGCCAGCAGTGAATTCACCGTCGGGAGGGCAGATACGCAGTATTTT.

J is TRBJ2-1 and V is TRBV2; TRBD1 agrees at 8 bases. Losses at the gene ends were 7 bases for V and 9 bases for J; bases not matched to a gene: 14. The length of the CDR3 is 15 residues. Germline lookup yields CDR1 SNHLY and CDR2 FYNNEI. CDR3 loop: CASKGPGQVTFEQFF. CDR3 DNA: TGTGCCAGCAAGGGACCGGGACAGGTCACCTTTGAGCAGTTCTTC.

V usage is TRBV12-5 and J usage is TRBJ2-2, with TRBD1 identical over 9 bases. Germline lookup yields CDR1 LGHNT and CDR2 FRNRAP. CDR3 length: 15 amino acids. The J segment lost 7 bases and the V segment lost 1 base, leaving 4 bases of the junction unmatched. CDR3 nucleotides: TGTGCTAGTGGTTTGGACAGGGGGCAAGGCGGGGAGCTGTTTTTT. Protein sequence: CASGLDRGQGGELFF.

There are a few counts of this clonotype. The J gene is TRBJ1-4, the V gene TRBV7-8, with D possibly being TRBD1 (6 bases). CDR3 size: 16 residues. V was trimmed by 5 bases and J by 3 bases, leaving 16 bases between them. Germline V gene lookup returns CDR1 SGHVS and CDR2 FQNEAQ. The CDR3 DNA follows: TGTGCCAGCAGCCCGAACGCGGCAGGGGCTAATGAAAAACTGTTTTTT. This encodes CASSPNAAGANEKLFF.

In its sample, this clonotype was seen many times. The V and J genes are TRBV19 and TRBJ2-1, with unresolved D. The germline CDR1 and CDR2 sequences are LNHDA and SQIVND (reference sequence). The germline V and J ends were trimmed by 1 base and 7 bases, with 5 bases remaining between them. This CDR3 has 12 amino acids. For the CDR3, the DNA is TGTGCCAGTAGTATAGGGGGAAATGAGCAGTTCTTC. Translated: CASSIGGNEQFF.

In DNA form, the CDR3 reads TGTGCCAGCAGTAGTACTACAGACAATGAGCAGTTCTTC. It translates to CASSSTTDNEQFF. The chain carries TRBV7-8 and TRBJ2-1; unclear D gene. The CDR3 is made up of 13 amino acids. CDR1 and CDR2 (germline): SGHVS, FQNEAQ. Trimming took 6 bases from V and 5 from J, leaving 11 bases between them.

This clonotype was observed a few times. The chain combines TRBV28 with TRBJ2-7; 7 nucleotides line up with TRBD2. J lost 4 bases, V lost 5 bases, and 8 bases had no gene match. The CDR3 is 14 amino acids. The V gene's germline CDR1 is MDHEN and CDR2 SYDVKM. Here the CDR3 DNA reads TGTGCCAGCAGTACCGCTCGGCGGGGGTACGAGCAGTACTTC. Residues: CASSTARRGYEQYF.

In this sample, this clonotype turned up a few times. The CDR3 spells CASSIDSENGEQFF. The DNA of the CDR3 is TGTGCCAGTAGTATAGACTCAGAAAACGGTGAGCAGTTCTTC. The gene calls are TRBV19 and TRBJ2-1; D not resolved. The CDR3 runs 14 residues. V was cut by 0 bases and J by 9 bases, with 12 bases left in between. Germline values: CDR1 LNHDA, CDR2 SQIVND (reference sequence).

The gene calls are TRBV3-1 and TRBJ1-6; TRBD1 matches 10 bases. Trimming cost V 5 bases and J 10 bases; bases outside gene matches: 8. CDR1 is LGHDT and CDR2 is YNNKEL in the germline V gene (reference sequence). The CDR3 length is 15 residues. CDR3 sequence: CASSFPGQGHSPLHF. The CDR3 nucleotides are TGTGCCAGCAGCTTCCCGGGACAGGGGCACTCACCCCTCCACTTT.

The chain employs TRBV29-1 and TRBJ2-7; 12 bases are a match to TRBD2. CDR1 is SQVTM and CDR2 is ANQGSEA in the germline V gene. The CDR3 runs to 16 residues. V trimming: 3 bases; J trimming: 2 bases; junction bases outside the gene matches: 8. In nucleotides, the CDR3 is TGCAGCGTTGAGCTAGCGGGAGGGCTTGAGGCCTACGAGCAGTACTTC. This codes for CSVELAGGLEAYEQYF.

V gene TRBV5-1 combines with J gene TRBJ2-7, with D perhaps being TRBD1 or TRBD2 (5 bases each). Germline CDR1 is SGHRS and CDR2 is YFSETQ. The CDR3 has 13 amino acids. V was cut by 4 bases and J by 3 bases, with 11 bases left in between. The CDR3 protein is CASSPGTNYEQYF. The DNA for the CDR3 is TGCGCCAGCAGCCCGGGGACGAACTACGAGCAGTACTTC.

The chain carries TRBV3-1 and TRBJ2-1; 15 bases match TRBD2. The CDR3 has 16 amino acids. The ends lost 4 bases at V and 7 bases at J; junction bases unmatched: 5. Germline V gene data show CDR1 as LGHDT and CDR2 as YNNKEL (reference sequence). The chain's CDR3 is CASSPGTSGRRNEQFF. The CDR3 bases are TGTGCCAGCAGCCCAGGGACTAGCGGGAGGAGGAATGAGCAGTTCTTC.

This clonotype was recorded at least ten times. The chain combines TRBV12-3 or TRBV12-4 with TRBJ2-7; weak D call: TRBD1 (5 bases). Trimming shortened V by 1 base and J by 2 bases, and 12 bases separated the two germline ends. CDR3 size: 15 residues. Here the CDR3 reads CASSLGSGSPYEQYF. CDR3 bases: TGTGCCAGCAGTTTAGGTTCAGGGTCCCCCTACGAGCAGTACTTC.

J is TRBJ2-7 and V is TRBV28; D gene ambiguous. The V and J ends lost 1 base and 5 bases respectively, with 9 bases between them. The germline CDR1 and CDR2 sequences are MDHEN and SYDVKM. This CDR3 has 13 residues. The CDR3 DNA reads TGTGCCAGCAGTTTATCTGTTGAGGACGAGCAGTACTTC. Amino acids: CASSLSVEDEQYF.

This clonotype was observed a handful of times. This chain joins TRBV20-1 and TRBJ1-6; D uncertain. With 0 bases removed from V and 10 bases from J, the gap between germline ends came to 10 bases. Germline-derived CDR1 and CDR2 are DFQATT and SNEGSKA (reference sequence). The CDR3 contains 13 residues. CDR3 DNA sequence: TGCAGTGCTAGAGACGGGTTCGGGTCACCCCTCCACTTT. This codes for CSARDGFGSPLHF.